Below, 4 T cell receptor beta chains from the same sample are listed, as sequenced in a study of T-cell memory formation after mild COVID-19. TCRdb re-called the 5' RACE reads through MiXCR, storing one row per CDR3 protein. The data hold tens of thousands of distinct CDR3 sequences, with approximately 15% observed a single time. The sequenced sample was PBMCs or a T cell subset sorted from them (not recorded which). The receptors shown here come from an adult woman who had mild COVID-19 (a few samples of this study predate the infection). Cell type and time point are not known.

This chain connects TRBV24-1 to TRBJ2-3; D is tentatively TRBD1 or TRBD2 (5 bases each). Looked up from germline, CDR1 is KGHDR and CDR2 is SFDVKD. This CDR3 is built from 15 residues. V dropped 4 bases and J dropped 0 bases, with 10 bases sitting between them. The CDR3 sequence is CATSDGDRSTDTQYF. CDR3 coding DNA: TGTGCCACCAGTGACGGGGACCGAAGCACAGATACGCAGTATTTT.

This clonotype was found a few times. The J gene is TRBJ2-7, the V gene TRBV4-1; TRBD2 matches 12 bases. Unmatched junction bases numbered 6, after V lost 0 bases and J lost 3 bases. The CDR3 has 17 amino acids. The germline V gene encodes CDR1 MGHRA and CDR2 YSYEKL. The CDR3 spells CASSQEGGLAGGYEQYF. The CDR3 DNA reads as TGCGCCAGCAGCCAAGAGGGGGGACTAGCGGGCGGCTACGAGCAGTACTTC.

The chain combines TRBV6-5 with TRBJ2-4; 10 bases are shared with TRBD2. V dropped 2 bases and J dropped 1; count of bases not matched to a gene: 14. The CDR3 loop spans 20 amino acids. CDR1 and CDR2 from the germline V gene are MNHEY and SVGAGI. The CDR3 coding sequence is TGTGCCAGCAGTTACGCTAGCGGGAGAGTAGAAGGGCACGCCAAAAACATTCAGTACTTC. This encodes CASSYASGRVEGHAKNIQYF.

In nucleotides, the CDR3 is TGTGCCAGCAGTATGGTGGGAGTAAACCAAGAGACCCAGTACTTC. Protein sequence: CASSMVGVNQETQYF. The rearrangement uses TRBV12-3 or TRBV12-4 and TRBJ2-5; tentative D call: TRBD2 (5 bases). The CDR3 is 15 amino acids. The ends were cut back, 5 bases at V and 0 bases at J, with 13 bases in the middle.